Below, one T cell receptor beta chain is given with its context. Per the study methods: Quantification of nucleated cells was approximated via reference gene primer amplification. Method: immunoSEQ multiplex PCR; TCRdb's copy keeps in-frame clones and lacks some. V, J and clone size are taken as reported in that table, and D and trimming were inferred from the DNA itself. The profile shows about 140,000 clones, more than 65% of them singletons. Germline values: CDR1 MNHEY, CDR2 SMNVEV (reference sequence). CDR3 length: 16 residues. The trim removed 4 bases at V and 5 bases at J, leaving 5 bases unmatched. This record belongs to a study of blood T cell repertoires in COVID-19. Study background: Samples of COVID-19 (acute and convalescent) were obtained from the United States, Italy and Spain. T cells, B-cell-depleted T cells, or PBMCs provided the cDNA or gDNA that served as material.

The rearrangement uses TRBV27 and TRBJ2-3, with TRBD2 matching 14 bases. The TCR was taken from an older woman with acute or convalescent COVID-19. The sequencing sample was made of peripheral blood. The CDR3 region has the DNA TGTGCCAGCAGTTCCACTGGGACTAGCGGGAGAGATACGCAGTATTTT. This codes for CASSSTGTSGRDTQYF.